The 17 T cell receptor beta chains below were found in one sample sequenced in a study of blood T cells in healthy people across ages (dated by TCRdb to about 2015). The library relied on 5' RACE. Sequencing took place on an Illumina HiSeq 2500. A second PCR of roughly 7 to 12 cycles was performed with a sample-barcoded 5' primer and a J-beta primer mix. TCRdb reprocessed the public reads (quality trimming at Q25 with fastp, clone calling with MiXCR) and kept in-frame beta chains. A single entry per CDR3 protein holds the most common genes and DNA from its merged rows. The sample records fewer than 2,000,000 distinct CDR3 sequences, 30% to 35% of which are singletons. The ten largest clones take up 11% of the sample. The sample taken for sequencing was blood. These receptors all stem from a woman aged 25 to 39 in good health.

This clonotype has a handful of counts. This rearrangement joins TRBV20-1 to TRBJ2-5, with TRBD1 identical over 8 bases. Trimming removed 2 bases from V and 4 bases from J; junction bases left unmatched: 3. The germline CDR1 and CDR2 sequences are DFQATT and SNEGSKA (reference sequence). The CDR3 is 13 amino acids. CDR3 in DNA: TGCAGTGCTAGACCCAGGGGGCTAGAGACCCAGTACTTC. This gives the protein CSARPRGLETQYF.

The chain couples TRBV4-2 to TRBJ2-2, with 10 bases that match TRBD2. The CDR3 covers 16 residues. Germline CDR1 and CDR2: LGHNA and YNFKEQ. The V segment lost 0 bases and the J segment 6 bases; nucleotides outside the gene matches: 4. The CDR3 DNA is TGTGCCAGCAGCCAAGAGGCTAGCGGGAGCCCCGGGGAGCTGTTTTTT. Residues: CASSQEASGSPGELFF.

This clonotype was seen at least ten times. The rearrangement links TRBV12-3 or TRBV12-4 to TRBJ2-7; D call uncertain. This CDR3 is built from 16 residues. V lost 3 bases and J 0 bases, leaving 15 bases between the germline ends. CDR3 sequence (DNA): TGTGCCAGCAGTTTCGAGCGTGGGCCATCCTCCTACGAGCAGTACTTC. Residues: CASSFERGPSSYEQYF.

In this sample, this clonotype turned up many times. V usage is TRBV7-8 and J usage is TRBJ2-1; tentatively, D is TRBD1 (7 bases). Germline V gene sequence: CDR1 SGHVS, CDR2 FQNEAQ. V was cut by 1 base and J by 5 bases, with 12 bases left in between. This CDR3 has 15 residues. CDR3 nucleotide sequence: TGTGCCAGCAGCTTAGTTGCGGGGACAGACAATGAGCAGTTCTTC. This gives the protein CASSLVAGTDNEQFF.

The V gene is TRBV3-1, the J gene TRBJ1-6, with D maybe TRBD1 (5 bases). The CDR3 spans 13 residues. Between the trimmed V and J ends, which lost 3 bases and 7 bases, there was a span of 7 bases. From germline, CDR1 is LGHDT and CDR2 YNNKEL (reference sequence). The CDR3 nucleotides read TGTGCCAGCAGCCAGGGGACCAATTCACCCCTCCACTTT. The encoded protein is CASSQGTNSPLHF.

CDR3 loop: CASSLATASPDTQYF. CDR3 sequence (DNA): TGCGCCAGCAGCTTGGCGACAGCTTCTCCAGATACGCAGTATTTT. The chain joins TRBV5-1 to TRBJ2-3, with D maybe TRBD1 (5 bases). The germline CDR1 and CDR2 sequences are SGHRS and YFSETQ. This CDR3 spans 15 amino acids. The germline V and J ends were trimmed by 0 bases and 4 bases, with 12 bases remaining between them.

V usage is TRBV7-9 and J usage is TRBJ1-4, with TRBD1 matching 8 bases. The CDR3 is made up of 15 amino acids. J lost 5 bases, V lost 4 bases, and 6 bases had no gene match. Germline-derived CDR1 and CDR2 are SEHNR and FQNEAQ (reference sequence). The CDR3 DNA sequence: TGTGCCAGCAGCTCGAGAAGACAGGGGAATGAAAAACTGTTTTTT. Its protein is CASSSRRQGNEKLFF.

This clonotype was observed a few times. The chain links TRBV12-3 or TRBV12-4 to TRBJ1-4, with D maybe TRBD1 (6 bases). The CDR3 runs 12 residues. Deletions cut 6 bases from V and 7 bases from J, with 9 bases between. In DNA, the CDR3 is TGTGCCAGCAGCTACAGGGCTGAAAAACTGTTTTTT. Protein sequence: CASSYRAEKLFF.

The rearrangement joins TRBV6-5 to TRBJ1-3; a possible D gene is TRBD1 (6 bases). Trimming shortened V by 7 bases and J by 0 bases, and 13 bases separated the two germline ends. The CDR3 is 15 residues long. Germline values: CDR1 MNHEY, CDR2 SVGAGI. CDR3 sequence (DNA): TGTGCCAGCACCTCCGGCAGGGGCTCTGGAAACACCATATATTTT. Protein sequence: CASTSGRGSGNTIYF.

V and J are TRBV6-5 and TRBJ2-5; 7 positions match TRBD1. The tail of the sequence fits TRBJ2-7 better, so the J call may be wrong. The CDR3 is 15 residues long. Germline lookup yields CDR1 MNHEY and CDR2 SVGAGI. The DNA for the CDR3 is TGTGCCAGCAGTTATTACAGGGGAGCAAGCTACGAGCAGTACTTC. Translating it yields CASSYYRGASYEQYF.

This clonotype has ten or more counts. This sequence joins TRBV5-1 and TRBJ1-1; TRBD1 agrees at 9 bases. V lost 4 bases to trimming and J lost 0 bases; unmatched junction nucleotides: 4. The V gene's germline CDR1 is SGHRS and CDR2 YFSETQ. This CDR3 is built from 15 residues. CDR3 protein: CASSPGTGMNTEAFF. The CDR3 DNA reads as TGCGCCAGCAGCCCCGGGACAGGGATGAACACTGAAGCTTTCTTT.

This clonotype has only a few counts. CDR3 in DNA: TGTGCCAGCAGTTTGGGGGGAGTCGGTGGGGAGACCCAGTACTTC. Translation: CASSLGGVGGETQYF. The rearrangement joins TRBV28 to TRBJ2-5; a weak D match, TRBD2 (6 bases). The V gene lost 3 bases and the J gene lost 5 bases, with 16 bases spanning the gap. The CDR3 sequence is 15 residues long. The germline CDR1 and CDR2 sequences are MDHEN and SYDVKM.

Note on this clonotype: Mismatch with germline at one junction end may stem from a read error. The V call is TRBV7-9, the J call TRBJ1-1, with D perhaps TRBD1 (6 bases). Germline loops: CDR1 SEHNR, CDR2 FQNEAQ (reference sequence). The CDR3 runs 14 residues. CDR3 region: CTSSGNQGTTEAFF. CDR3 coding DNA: TGTACCAGCAGCGGAAACCAGGGGACCACTGAAGCTTTCTTT.

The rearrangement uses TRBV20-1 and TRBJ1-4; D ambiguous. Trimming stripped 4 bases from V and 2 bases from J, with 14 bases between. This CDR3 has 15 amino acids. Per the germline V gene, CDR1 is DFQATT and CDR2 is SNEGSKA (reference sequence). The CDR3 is CSATALLGTNEKLFF. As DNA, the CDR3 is TGCAGTGCTACCGCCCTTCTGGGGACTAATGAAAAACTGTTTTTT.

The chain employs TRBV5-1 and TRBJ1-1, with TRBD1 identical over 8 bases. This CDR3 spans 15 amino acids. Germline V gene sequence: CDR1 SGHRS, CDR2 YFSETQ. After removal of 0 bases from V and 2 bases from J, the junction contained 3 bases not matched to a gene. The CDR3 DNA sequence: TGCGCCAGCAGCTTGGGGGACAGGTACAACACTGAAGCTTTCTTT. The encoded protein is CASSLGDRYNTEAFF. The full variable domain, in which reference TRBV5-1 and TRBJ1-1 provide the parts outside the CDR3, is KAGVTQTPRYLIKTRGQQVTLSCSPISGHRSVSWYQQTPGQGLQFLFEYFSETQRNKGNFPGRFSGRQFSNSRSEMNVSTLELGDSALYLCASSLGDRYNTEAFFGQGTRLTVV.

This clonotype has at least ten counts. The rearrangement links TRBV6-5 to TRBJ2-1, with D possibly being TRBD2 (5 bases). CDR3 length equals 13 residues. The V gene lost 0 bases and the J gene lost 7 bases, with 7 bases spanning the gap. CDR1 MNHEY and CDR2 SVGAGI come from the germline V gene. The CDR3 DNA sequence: TGTGCCAGCAGTTACTCGGCGGGTAATGAGCAGTTCTTC. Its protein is CASSYSAGNEQFF.

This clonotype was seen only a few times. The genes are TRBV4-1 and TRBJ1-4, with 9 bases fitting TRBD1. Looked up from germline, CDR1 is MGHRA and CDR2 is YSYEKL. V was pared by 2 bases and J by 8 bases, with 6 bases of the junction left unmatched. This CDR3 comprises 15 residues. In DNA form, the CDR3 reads TGCGCCAGCAGCCAATCACAGGGGGCTGGGGAAAAACTGTTTTTT. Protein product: CASSQSQGAGEKLFF.